These 23 T cell receptor beta chains came from one sample sequenced in a study of cytomegalovirus exposure and HLA in healthy donors. Sequencing used immunoSEQ multiplex PCR; TCRdb keeps in-frame clones, though not all of them. The sample has 150,000 to 200,000 clones; 80% to 90% are singletons. Material for sequencing was PBMCs. These receptors were taken from a woman aged 25 to 39 in good health and CMV-seronegative.

The gene calls are TRBV30 and TRBJ1-4; D is unresolved. Trimming removed 3 bases from V and 2 bases from J, with 7 bases in between. Germline V CDR1 and CDR2: GTSNPN, SVGIG (reference sequence). The CDR3 has 13 amino acids. CDR3 region: CAWSDATNEKLFF. Written as DNA, the CDR3 is TGTGCCTGGAGCGATGCTACTAATGAAAAACTGTTTTTT. The full variable domain, its missing parts supplied by reference TRBV30 and TRBJ1-4, is SQTIHQWPATLVQPVGSPLSLECTVEGTSNPNLYWYRQAAGRGLQLLFYSVGIGQISSEVPQNLSASRPQDRQFILSSKKLLLSDSGFYLCAWSDATNEKLFFGSGTQLSVL.

CDR3: CASISTNGYTF. The CDR3 region has the DNA TGTGCCAGCATCAGCACGAATGGCTACACCTTC. The chain recombines TRBV2 with TRBJ1-2; D gene ambiguous. This CDR3 is built from 11 residues. CDR1 SNHLY and CDR2 FYNNEI come from the germline V gene. Trimming left V 7 bases short and J 6 bases short, with 9 bases between.

This chain uses TRBV7-9 with TRBJ1-2, with D tentatively TRBD1 (6 bases). Germline V lookup: CDR1 SEHNR, CDR2 FQNEAQ (reference sequence). V lost 5 bases, J lost 4 bases, and 11 bases lay in between. CDR3 length equals 13 residues. CDR3 in amino acids: CASSGRQVYGYTF. CDR3 coding DNA: TGTGCCAGCAGCGGTAGACAGGTCTATGGCTACACCTTC.

The chain couples TRBV7-2 to TRBJ2-7; 7 bases line up with TRBD1. Germline values: CDR1 SGHTA, CDR2 FQGNSA. The trim removed 1 base at V and 2 bases at J, leaving 5 bases unmatched. This CDR3 is built from 15 residues. CDR3 sequence reads: CASSLGGGNPYEQYF. DNA of the CDR3: TGTGCCAGCAGCTTAGGAGGGGGCAACCCCTACGAGCAGTACTTC.

The chain employs TRBV27 and TRBJ1-5, with D perhaps TRBD1 (5 bases). This CDR3 has 13 amino acids. Germline V gene lookup returns CDR1 MNHEY and CDR2 SMNVEV (reference sequence). The V gene lost 3 bases and the J gene lost 5 bases, with 8 bases spanning the gap. This CDR3 reads CASSFVGHQPQHF. CDR3 DNA: TGTGCCAGCAGTTTCGTGGGACATCAGCCCCAGCATTTT.

The rearrangement uses TRBV7-6 and TRBJ1-5; possible D gene TRBD1, 5 bases. Germline assignment: CDR1 SGHVS and CDR2 FNYEAQ. Trimming took off 2 bases at V and 0 bases at J, with 5 bases between the two ends. This CDR3 contains 14 residues. The CDR3: CASSLQGSNQPQHF. DNA of the CDR3: TGTGCCAGCAGCTTACAGGGTAGCAATCAGCCCCAGCATTTT. The variable domain in full, completed from reference TRBV7-6 and TRBJ1-5, reads GAGVSQSPRYKVTKRGQDVALRCDPISGHVSLYWYRQALGQGPEFLTYFNYEAQQDKSGLPNDRFSAERPEGSISTLTIQRTEQRDSAMYRCASSLQGSNQPQHFGDGTRLSIL.

The chain has TRBV7-2 and TRBJ1-1, with 8 bases lining up with TRBD1. The length of the CDR3 is 18 residues. The V gene end was trimmed by 5 bases and the J gene end by 1 base; junction bases not matched to a gene: 15. Germline V gives CDR1 SGHTA, CDR2 FQGNSA. The CDR3, as DNA: TGTGCCAGCAGCCAGACAGGGGTAGGAGTGGGGACGAACACTGAAGCTTTCTTT. Amino acid sequence: CASSQTGVGVGTNTEAFF.

The J gene is TRBJ1-6, the V gene TRBV5-6; D call uncertain. V dropped 0 bases and J dropped 12 bases, with 16 bases sitting between them. The CDR3 has 15 residues. In germline, CDR1 is SGHDT, CDR2 YYEEEE. The CDR3: CASSLGLRFGEPLHF. CDR3 bases: TGTGCCAGCAGCTTGGGTTTGAGGTTCGGAGAACCCCTCCACTTT.

The rearrangement joins TRBV9 to TRBJ2-1; 11 nucleotides agree with TRBD2. From germline, CDR1 is SGDLS and CDR2 YYNGEE. The CDR3 spans 15 residues. V lost 2 bases to trimming and J lost 10 bases; unmatched junction nucleotides: 8. CDR3 in DNA: TGTGCCAGCAGCGTCGGGACTAGCGGCCAAAGGGAGCAGTTCTTC. This encodes CASSVGTSGQREQFF.

Here the CDR3 DNA reads TGTGCCAGCAGTTACGAGACAGGGGGGTTCGGTGAAGCTTTCTTT. Translating it yields CASSYETGGFGEAFF. V is TRBV6-5 and J is TRBJ1-1, with TRBD1 matching 9 bases. The V gene's germline CDR1 is MNHEY and CDR2 SVGAGI. With 2 bases clipped from V and 7 bases from J, the junction kept 8 bases outside the gene matches. This CDR3 contains 15 residues.

The chain joins TRBV7-3 to TRBJ1-1; the D is unclear. Trimming took off 0 bases at V and 0 bases at J, with 8 bases between the two ends. Looked up from germline, CDR1 is SGHTA and CDR2 is FQGTGA. This CDR3 spans 15 amino acids. The CDR3 is CASSLTGGMNTEAFF. The CDR3 DNA reads TGTGCCAGCAGCTTAACAGGCGGAATGAACACTGAAGCTTTCTTT.

The chain's CDR3 is CASSQDQGTNEKLFF. The CDR3 nucleotides read TGCGCCAGCAGCCAAGATCAGGGAACTAATGAAAAACTGTTTTTT. V gene TRBV4-1 combines with J gene TRBJ1-4, with D possibly being TRBD1 (5 bases). The CDR3 totals 15 residues. Germline V gene lookup returns CDR1 MGHRA and CDR2 YSYEKL. V was clipped by 0 bases and J by 1 base, with 6 bases between them.

This clone was recorded only once. J is TRBJ1-1 and V is TRBV6-6; the D gene is possibly TRBD1 (6 bases). This CDR3 contains 13 residues. V lost 6 bases, J lost 2 bases, and 10 bases lay in between. Germline values: CDR1 MNHNY, CDR2 SVGAGI (reference sequence). The CDR3 is CASRDSSNTEAFF. DNA for the CDR3: TGTGCCAGCAGGGACAGTTCAAACACTGAAGCTTTCTTT.

Worth noting for this clone: Mismatch with germline at one junction end may stem from a read error. V usage is TRBV19 and J usage is TRBJ2-3; 7 nucleotides line up with TRBD2. Germline V lookup: CDR1 LNHDA, CDR2 SQIVND (reference sequence). The length of the CDR3 is 17 residues. This CDR3 reads CATKDPSRATSTDTQYF. The DNA of the CDR3 is TGTGCCACTAAGGACCCGTCAAGGGCGACTAGCACAGATACGCAATATTTT.

The rearrangement uses TRBV5-4 and TRBJ1-2; no clear D gene. The CDR3 spans 12 residues. The V gene's germline CDR1 is SGHNT and CDR2 YYREEE (reference sequence). Trimming stripped 2 bases from V and 8 bases from J, with 10 bases between. The CDR3 loop is CASSFEREGYTF. CDR3 in DNA: TGTGCCAGCAGCTTTGAGAGGGAAGGCTACACCTTC.

The chain employs TRBV12-5 and TRBJ1-5; no reliable D call. The CDR3 is made up of 15 amino acids. V was trimmed by 1 base and J by 2 bases, leaving 9 bases between them. Germline lookup yields CDR1 LGHNT and CDR2 FRNRAP. CDR3 sequence (DNA): TGTGCTAGTGGTTTGGGAGCAGGCCGCAATCAGCCCCAGCATTTT. Translating gives CASGLGAGRNQPQHF.

The V gene is TRBV4-1, the J gene TRBJ1-4; D ambiguous. V dropped 0 bases and J dropped 12 bases, with 8 bases sitting between them. The CDR3 loop spans 12 amino acids. Germline V CDR1 and CDR2: MGHRA, YSYEKL. CDR3 residues: CASSQEPWELFF. The CDR3 DNA reads TGCGCCAGCAGCCAAGAACCCTGGGAACTGTTTTTT.

The chain carries TRBV30 and TRBJ1-1; D might be TRBD1 (6 bases). The CDR3 length is 13 residues. In germline, CDR1 is GTSNPN, CDR2 SVGIG (reference sequence). The V and J ends lost 0 bases and 1 base respectively, with 6 bases between them. The CDR3 DNA is TGTGCCTGGAGTGTACAGGGGAACACTGAAGCTTTCTTT. This sequence encodes CAWSVQGNTEAFF.

The V and J genes are TRBV7-9 and TRBJ2-5, with TRBD1 matching over 8 bases. The germline V gene encodes CDR1 SEHNR and CDR2 FQNEAQ (reference sequence). The CDR3 is made up of 15 amino acids. Germline trimming cut 4 bases from V and 4 bases from J; bases unmatched to any gene: 8. The CDR3 region has the DNA TGTGCCAGCAGCTGGCGACAGGGGCCAAGAGAGACCCAGTACTTC. This codes for CASSWRQGPRETQYF.

The chain is built from TRBV6-5 and TRBJ1-5; TRBD1 is a possible D gene (5 bases). With 2 bases removed from V and 5 bases from J, the gap between germline ends came to 7 bases. Germline lookup yields CDR1 MNHEY and CDR2 SVGAGI. This CDR3 has 13 amino acids. In DNA, the CDR3 is TGTGCCAGCAGTTACGGGGCGGATCAGCCCCAGCATTTT. This translates into CASSYGADQPQHF.

The V gene is TRBV6-5, the J gene TRBJ2-2; the D call may be TRBD1 or TRBD2 (6 bases each). Germline V gene data show CDR1 as MNHEY and CDR2 as SVGAGI. The CDR3 totals 14 residues. V was pared by 5 bases and J by 6 bases, with 13 bases between. The CDR3: CASSAFRGPGELFF. In DNA, the CDR3 is TGTGCCAGCAGTGCTTTCCGGGGGCCCGGGGAGCTGTTTTTT.

This clone was observed once. The rearrangement uses TRBV15 and TRBJ1-2; a possible D gene is TRBD1 (5 bases). With 1 base removed from V and 4 bases from J, the gap between germline ends came to 10 bases. The germline V gene encodes CDR1 LNHNV and CDR2 YYDKDF (reference sequence). The CDR3 has 14 amino acids. In DNA, the CDR3 is TGTGCCACCAGCAGAGGTCAGGGTGGCTATGGCTACACCTTC. As protein: CATSRGQGGYGYTF.

This rearrangement joins TRBV4-1 to TRBJ2-1; D is uncertain. Germline V gene data show CDR1 as MGHRA and CDR2 as YSYEKL. The length of the CDR3 is 13 residues. V lost 0 bases to trimming and J lost 9 bases, with 9 bases between them. CDR3 sequence: CASSQDSSFEQFF. CDR3 nucleotide sequence: TGCGCCAGCAGCCAAGACAGTTCGTTTGAGCAGTTCTTC.